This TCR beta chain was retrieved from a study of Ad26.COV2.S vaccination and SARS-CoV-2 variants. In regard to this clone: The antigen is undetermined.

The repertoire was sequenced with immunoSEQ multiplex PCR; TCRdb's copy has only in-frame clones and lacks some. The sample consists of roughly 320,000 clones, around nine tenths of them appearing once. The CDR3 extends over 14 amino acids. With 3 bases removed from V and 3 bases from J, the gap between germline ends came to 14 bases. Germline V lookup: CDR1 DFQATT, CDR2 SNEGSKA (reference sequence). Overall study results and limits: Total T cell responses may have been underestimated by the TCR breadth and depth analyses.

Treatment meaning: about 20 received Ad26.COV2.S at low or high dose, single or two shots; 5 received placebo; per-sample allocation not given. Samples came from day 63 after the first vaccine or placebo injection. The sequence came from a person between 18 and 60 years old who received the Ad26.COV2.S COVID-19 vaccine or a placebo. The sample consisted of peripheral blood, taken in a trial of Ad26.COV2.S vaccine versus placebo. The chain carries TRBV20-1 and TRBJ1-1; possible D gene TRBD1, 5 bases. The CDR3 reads CSASYGQGYTEAFF. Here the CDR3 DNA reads TGCAGTGCTAGTTACGGGCAGGGTTACACTGAAGCTTTCTTT.